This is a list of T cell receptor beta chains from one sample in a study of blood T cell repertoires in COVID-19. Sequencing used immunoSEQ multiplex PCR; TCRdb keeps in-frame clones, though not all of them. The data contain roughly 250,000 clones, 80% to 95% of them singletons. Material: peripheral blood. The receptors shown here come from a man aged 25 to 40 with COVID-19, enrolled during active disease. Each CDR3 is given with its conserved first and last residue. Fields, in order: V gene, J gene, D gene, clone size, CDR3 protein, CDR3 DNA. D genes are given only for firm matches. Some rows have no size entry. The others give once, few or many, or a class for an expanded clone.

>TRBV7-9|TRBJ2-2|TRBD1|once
CASSSFQGDTGELFF
TGTGCCAGCAGTTCGTTTCAGGGGGACACCGGGGAGCTGTTTTTT
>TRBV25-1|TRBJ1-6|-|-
CASSEAQYNSPLHF
TGTGCCAGCAGTGAAGCCCAGTATAATTCACCCCTCCACTTT
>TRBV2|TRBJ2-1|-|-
CASIGGESENEQFF
TGTGCCAGCATAGGAGGGGAATCAGAGAATGAGCAGTTCTTC
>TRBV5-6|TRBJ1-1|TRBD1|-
CASSLERTGIMFAEAFF
TGTGCCAGCAGCTTGGAGCGGACAGGGATTATGTTCGCTGAAGCTTTCTTT
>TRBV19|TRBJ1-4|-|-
CASSQGREKLFF
TGTGCCAGTAGTCAGGGGAGAGAAAAACTGTTTTTT
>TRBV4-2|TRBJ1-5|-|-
CASSQDSGGNQPQHF
TGTGCCAGCAGCCAAGACTCGGGGGGCAATCAGCCCCAGCATTTT
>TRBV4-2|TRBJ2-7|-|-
CASSQDPNEYEQYF
TGTGCCAGCAGCCAAGATCCTAACGAGTACGAGCAGTACTTC
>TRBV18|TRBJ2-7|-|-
CASSPPPTPYEQYF
TGTGCCAGCTCACCACCGCCGACTCCCTACGAGCAGTACTTC
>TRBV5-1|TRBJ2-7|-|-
CASSLRQAYEQYF
TGCGCCAGCAGCTTGCGACAAGCCTACGAGCAGTACTTC
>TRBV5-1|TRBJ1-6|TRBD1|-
CASSVDRVYNSPLHF
TGCGCCAGCAGCGTGGACAGGGTCTATAATTCACCCCTCCACTTT
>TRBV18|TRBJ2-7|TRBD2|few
CASSPIAGSRSYEQYF
TGTGCCAGCTCACCGATAGCGGGGAGCCGCTCCTACGAGCAGTACTTC
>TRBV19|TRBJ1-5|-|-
CASRGRGAGNQPQHF
TGTGCCAGTAGGGGGCGGGGGGCAGGCAATCAGCCCCAGCATTTT
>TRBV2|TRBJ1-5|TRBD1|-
CASSDGTGDQPQHF
TGTGCCAGCAGTGACGGAACAGGGGATCAGCCCCAGCATTTT
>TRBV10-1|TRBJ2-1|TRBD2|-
CASSEWAGGTYNEQFF
TGCGCCAGCAGTGAGTGGGCGGGGGGCACCTACAATGAGCAGTTCTTC
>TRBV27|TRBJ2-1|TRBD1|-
CASSFRGLGWIF
TGTGCCAGCAGTTTCAGGGGGCTAGGGTGGATCTTC
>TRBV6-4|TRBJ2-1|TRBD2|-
CASSAGERGDYNEQFF
TGTGCCAGCAGTGCAGGGGAGCGGGGGGATTACAATGAGCAGTTCTTC
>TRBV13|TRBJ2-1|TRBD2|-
CASSLGGGGRHNEQFF
TGTGCCAGCAGCTTAGGGGGCGGGGGTCGCCACAATGAGCAGTTCTTC
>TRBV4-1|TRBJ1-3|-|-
CASSQEGRGAGNTIYF
TGCGCCAGCAGCCAAGAGGGGAGGGGCGCAGGAAACACCATATATTTT
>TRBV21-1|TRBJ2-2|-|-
CASSGTNNTGELFF
TGTGCCAGCAGCGGGACAAACAACACCGGGGAGCTGTTTTTT
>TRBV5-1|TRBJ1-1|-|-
CASSLVDSTNTEAFF
TGCGCCAGCAGCTTGGTAGACTCCACGAACACTGAAGCTTTCTTT
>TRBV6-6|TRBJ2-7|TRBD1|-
CASSWGQKPYEQYF
TGTGCCAGCAGCTGGGGACAGAAACCCTACGAGCAGTACTTC
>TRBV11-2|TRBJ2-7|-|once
CASSLGQMPAEQYF
TGTGCCAGCAGCTTAGGACAGATGCCTGCCGAGCAGTACTTC
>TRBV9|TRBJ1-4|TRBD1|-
CASSSPGGTGTGKLFF
TGTGCCAGCAGCTCTCCCGGAGGGACAGGGACAGGAAAACTGTTTTTT
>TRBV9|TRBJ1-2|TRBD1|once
CASSATGGDGYTF
TGTGCCAGCAGCGCCACAGGGGGGGATGGCTACACCTTC
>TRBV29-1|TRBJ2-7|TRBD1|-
CSVRTGGNEQYF
TGCAGCGTTAGGACAGGGGGTAACGAGCAGTACTTC
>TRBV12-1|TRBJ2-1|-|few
CASSPRLAGNEQFF
TGTGCCAGCAGCCCTAGACTAGCGGGGAATGAGCAGTTCTTC